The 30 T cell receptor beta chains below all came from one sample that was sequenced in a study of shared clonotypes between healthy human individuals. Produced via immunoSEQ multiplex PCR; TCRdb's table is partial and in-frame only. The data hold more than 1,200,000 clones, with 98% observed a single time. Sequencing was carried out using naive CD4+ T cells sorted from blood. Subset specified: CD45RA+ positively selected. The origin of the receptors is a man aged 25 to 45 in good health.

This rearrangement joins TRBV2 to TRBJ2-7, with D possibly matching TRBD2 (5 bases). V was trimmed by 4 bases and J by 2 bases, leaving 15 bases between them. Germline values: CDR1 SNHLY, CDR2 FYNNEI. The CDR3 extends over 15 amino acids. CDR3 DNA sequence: TGTGCCAGCAGTGTTCGAGCGGATACCGCCTACGAGCAGTACTTC. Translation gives CASSVRADTAYEQYF. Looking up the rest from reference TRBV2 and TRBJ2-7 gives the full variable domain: EPEVTQTPSHQVTQMGQEVILRCVPISNHLYFYWYRQILGQKVEFLVSFYNNEISEKSEIFDDQFSVERPDGSNFTLKIRSTKLEDSAMYFCASSVRADTAYEQYFGPGTRLTVT.

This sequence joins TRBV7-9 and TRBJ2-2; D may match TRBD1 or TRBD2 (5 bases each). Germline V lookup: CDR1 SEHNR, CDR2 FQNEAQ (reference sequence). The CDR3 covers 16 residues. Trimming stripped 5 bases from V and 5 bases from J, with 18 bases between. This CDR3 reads CASSASWDPRTGELFF. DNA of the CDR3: TGTGCCAGCAGCGCCTCTTGGGACCCGAGGACCGGGGAGCTGTTTTTT. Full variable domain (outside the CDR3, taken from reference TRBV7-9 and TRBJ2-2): DTGVSQNPRHKITKRGQNVTFRCDPISEHNRLYWYRQTLGQGPEFLTYFQNEAQLEKSRLLSDRFSAERPKGSFSTLEIQRTEQGDSAMYLCASSASWDPRTGELFFGEGSRLTVL.

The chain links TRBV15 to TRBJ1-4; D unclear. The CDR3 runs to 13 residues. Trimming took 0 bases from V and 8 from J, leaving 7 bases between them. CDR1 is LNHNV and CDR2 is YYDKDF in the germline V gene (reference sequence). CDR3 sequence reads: CATSRDEREKLFF. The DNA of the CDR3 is TGTGCCACCAGCAGAGATGAAAGGGAAAAACTGTTTTTT.

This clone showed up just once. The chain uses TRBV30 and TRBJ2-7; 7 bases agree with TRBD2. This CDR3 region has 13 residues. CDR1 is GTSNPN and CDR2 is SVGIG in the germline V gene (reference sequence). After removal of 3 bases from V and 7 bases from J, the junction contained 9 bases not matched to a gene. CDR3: CAWRYGGTTEQYF. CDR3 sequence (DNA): TGTGCCTGGAGGTACGGGGGGACTACGGAGCAGTACTTC.

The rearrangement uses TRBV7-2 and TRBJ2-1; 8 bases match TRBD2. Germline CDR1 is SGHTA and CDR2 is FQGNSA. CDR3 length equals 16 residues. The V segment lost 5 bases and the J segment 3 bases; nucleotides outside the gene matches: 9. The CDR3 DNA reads TGTGCCAGCAGCCGATCCGGGACTAGGGGCTACAATGAGCAGTTCTTC. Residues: CASSRSGTRGYNEQFF.

The CDR3 DNA reads TGTGCCAGCAGCCCTGGCGCAGGGACTGAAGCTTTCTTT. It specifies CASSPGAGTEAFF. The rearrangement uses TRBV11-3 and TRBJ1-1, with D perhaps matching TRBD1 (5 bases). Germline V gene lookup returns CDR1 SGHNT and CDR2 YENEEA. This CDR3 is built from 13 residues. With 5 bases removed from V and 5 bases from J, the gap between germline ends came to 12 bases.

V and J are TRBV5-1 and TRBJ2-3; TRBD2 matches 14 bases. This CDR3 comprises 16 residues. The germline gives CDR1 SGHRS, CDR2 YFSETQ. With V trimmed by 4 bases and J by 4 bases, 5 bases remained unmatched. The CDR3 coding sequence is TGCGCCAGCAGCCTCGGGACTAGCGGGAGTGCAGATACGCAGTATTTT. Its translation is CASSLGTSGSADTQYF.

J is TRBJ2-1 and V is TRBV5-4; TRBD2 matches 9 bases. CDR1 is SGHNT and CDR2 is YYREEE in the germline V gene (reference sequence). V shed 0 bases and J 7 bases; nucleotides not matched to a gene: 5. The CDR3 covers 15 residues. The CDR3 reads CASSLDSGSHNEQFF. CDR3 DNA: TGTGCCAGCAGCTTGGATAGCGGGAGTCATAATGAGCAGTTCTTC.

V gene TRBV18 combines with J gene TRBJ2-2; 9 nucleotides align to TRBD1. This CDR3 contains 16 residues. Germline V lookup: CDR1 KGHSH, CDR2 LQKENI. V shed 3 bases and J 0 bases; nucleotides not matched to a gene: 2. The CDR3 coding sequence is TGTGCCAGCTCACCCAACAGGGGGCCGAACACCGGGGAGCTGTTTTTT. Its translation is CASSPNRGPNTGELFF. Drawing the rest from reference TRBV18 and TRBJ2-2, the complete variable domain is NAGVMQNPRHLVRRRGQEARLRCSPMKGHSHVYWYRQLPEEGLKFMVYLQKENIIDESGMPKERFSAEFPKEGPSILRIQQVVRGDSAAYFCASSPNRGPNTGELFFGEGSRLTVL.

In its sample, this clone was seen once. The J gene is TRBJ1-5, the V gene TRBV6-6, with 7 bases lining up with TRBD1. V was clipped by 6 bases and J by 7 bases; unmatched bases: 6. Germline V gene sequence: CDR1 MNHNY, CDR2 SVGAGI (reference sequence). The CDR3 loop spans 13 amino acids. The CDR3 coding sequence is TGTGCCAGCAGCCGACAGGGTGAACAGCCCCAGCATTTT. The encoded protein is CASSRQGEQPQHF.

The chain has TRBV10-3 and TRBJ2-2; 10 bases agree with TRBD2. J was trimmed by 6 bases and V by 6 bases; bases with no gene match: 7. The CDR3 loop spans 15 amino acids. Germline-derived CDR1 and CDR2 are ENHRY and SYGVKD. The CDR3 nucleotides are TGTGCCATCAGCCTTACCGGGACTAGCGCCGGGGAGCTGTTTTTT. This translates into CAISLTGTSAGELFF.

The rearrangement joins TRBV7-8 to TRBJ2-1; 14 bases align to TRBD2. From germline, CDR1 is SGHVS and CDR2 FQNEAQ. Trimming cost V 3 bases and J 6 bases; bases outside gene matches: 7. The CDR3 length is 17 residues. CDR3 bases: TGTGCCAGCAGCTTGGGACTAGCGGGAGTATCGGCCAATGAGCAGTTCTTC. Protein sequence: CASSLGLAGVSANEQFF.

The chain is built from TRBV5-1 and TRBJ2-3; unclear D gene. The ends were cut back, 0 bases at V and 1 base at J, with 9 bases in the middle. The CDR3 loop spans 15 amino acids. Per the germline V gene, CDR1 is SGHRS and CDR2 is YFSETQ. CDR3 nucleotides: TGCGCCAGCAGCTTGGGGCTAGTGGGCACAGATACGCAGTATTTT. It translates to CASSLGLVGTDTQYF. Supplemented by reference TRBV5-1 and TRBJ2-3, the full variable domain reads KAGVTQTPRYLIKTRGQQVTLSCSPISGHRSVSWYQQTPGQGLQFLFEYFSETQRNKGNFPGRFSGRQFSNSRSEMNVSTLELGDSALYLCASSLGLVGTDTQYFGPGTRLTVL.

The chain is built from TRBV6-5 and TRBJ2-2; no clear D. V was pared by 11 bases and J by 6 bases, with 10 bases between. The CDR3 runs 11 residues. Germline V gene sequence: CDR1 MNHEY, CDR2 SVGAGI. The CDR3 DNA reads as TGTGCCTGTTATTCCGCCGGGGAGCTGTTTTTT. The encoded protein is CACYSAGELFF.

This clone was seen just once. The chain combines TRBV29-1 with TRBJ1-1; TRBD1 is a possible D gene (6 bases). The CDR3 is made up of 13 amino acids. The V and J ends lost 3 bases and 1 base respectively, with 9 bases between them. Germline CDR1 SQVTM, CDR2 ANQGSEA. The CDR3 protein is CSVDRGRNTEAFF. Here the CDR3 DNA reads TGCAGCGTTGACAGGGGAAGGAACACTGAAGCTTTCTTT.

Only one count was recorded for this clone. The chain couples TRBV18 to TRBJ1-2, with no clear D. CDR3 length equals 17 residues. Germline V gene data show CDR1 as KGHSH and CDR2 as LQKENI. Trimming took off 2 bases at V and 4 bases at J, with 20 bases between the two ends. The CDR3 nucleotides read TGTGCCAGCTCACCAGGTGAGGGCACACCGGGGAGCTATGGCTACACCTTC. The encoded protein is CASSPGEGTPGSYGYTF.

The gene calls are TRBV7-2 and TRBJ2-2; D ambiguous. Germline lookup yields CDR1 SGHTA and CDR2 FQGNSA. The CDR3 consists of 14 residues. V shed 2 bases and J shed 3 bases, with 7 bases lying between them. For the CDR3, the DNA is TGTGCCAGCAGCTTATCCGCATACACCGGGGAGCTGTTTTTT. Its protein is CASSLSAYTGELFF.

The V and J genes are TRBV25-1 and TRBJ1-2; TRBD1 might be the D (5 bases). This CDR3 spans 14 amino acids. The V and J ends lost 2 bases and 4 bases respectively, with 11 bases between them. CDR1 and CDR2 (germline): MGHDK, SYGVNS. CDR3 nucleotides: TGTGCCAGCAGTGAAGACCGGGACGGCTATGGCTACACCTTC. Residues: CASSEDRDGYGYTF.

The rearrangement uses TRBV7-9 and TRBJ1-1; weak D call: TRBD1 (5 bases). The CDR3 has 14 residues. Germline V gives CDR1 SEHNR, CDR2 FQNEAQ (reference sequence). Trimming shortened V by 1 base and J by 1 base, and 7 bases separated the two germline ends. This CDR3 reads CASSLVGGNTEAFF. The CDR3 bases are TGTGCCAGCAGCTTAGTTGGGGGGAACACTGAAGCTTTCTTT.

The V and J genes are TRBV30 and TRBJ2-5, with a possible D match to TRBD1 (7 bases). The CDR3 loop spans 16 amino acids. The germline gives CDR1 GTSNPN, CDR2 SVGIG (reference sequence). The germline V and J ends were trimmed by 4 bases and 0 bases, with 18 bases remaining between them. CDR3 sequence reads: CAWTLQGRRYQETQYF. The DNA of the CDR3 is TGTGCCTGGACCCTACAGGGGAGGAGGTACCAAGAGACCCAGTACTTC.

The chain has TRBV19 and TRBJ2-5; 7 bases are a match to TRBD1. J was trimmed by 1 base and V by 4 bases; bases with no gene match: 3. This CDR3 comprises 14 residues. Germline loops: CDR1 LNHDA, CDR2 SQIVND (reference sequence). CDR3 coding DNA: TGTGCCAGTAGTAAATGGACAGGCCAAGAGACCCAGTACTTC. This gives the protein CASSKWTGQETQYF.

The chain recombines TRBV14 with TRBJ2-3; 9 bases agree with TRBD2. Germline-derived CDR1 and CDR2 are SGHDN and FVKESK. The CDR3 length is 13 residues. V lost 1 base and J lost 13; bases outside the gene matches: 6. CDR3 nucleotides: TGTGCCAGCAGCCAAGTCGGGACTAGCCATAAGTATTTT. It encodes CASSQVGTSHKYF.

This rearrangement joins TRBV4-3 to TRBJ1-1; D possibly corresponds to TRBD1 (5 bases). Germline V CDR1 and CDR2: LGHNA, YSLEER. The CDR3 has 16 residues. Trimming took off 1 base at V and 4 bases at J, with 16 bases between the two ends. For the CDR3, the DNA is TGCGCCAGCAGCCAAGGGTCCGGGACTGGGAGCACTGAAGCTTTCTTT. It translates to CASSQGSGTGSTEAFF.

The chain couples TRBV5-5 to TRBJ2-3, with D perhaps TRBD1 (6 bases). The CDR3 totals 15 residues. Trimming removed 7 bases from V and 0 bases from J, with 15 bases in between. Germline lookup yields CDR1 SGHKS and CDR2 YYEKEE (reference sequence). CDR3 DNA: TGTGCCAGCGGGACGATGACAGGTAGCACAGATACGCAGTATTTT. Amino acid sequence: CASGTMTGSTDTQYF.

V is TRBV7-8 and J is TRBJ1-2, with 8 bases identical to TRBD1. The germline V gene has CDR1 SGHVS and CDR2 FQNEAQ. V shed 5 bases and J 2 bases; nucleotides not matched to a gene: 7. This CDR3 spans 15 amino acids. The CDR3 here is CASSLRDRSNYGYTF. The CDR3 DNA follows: TGTGCCAGCAGCCTCAGGGACAGGTCGAACTATGGCTACACCTTC.

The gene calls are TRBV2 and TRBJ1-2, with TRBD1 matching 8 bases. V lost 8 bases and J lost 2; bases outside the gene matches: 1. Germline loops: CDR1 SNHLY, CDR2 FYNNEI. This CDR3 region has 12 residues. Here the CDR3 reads CASGQGNYGYTF. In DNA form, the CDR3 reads TGTGCCAGCGGACAGGGAAACTATGGCTACACCTTC.

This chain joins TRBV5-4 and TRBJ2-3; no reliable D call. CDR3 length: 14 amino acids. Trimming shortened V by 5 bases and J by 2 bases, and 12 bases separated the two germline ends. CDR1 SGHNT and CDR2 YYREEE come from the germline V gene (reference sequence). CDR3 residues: CASRAVPNTDTQYF. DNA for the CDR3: TGTGCCAGCAGGGCGGTCCCGAACACAGATACGCAGTATTTT.

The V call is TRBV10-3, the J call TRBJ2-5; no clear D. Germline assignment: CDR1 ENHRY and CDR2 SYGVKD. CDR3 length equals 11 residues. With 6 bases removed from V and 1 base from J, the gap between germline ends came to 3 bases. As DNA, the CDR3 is TGTGCCATCAGATTCCAAGAGACCCAGTACTTC. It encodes CAIRFQETQYF.

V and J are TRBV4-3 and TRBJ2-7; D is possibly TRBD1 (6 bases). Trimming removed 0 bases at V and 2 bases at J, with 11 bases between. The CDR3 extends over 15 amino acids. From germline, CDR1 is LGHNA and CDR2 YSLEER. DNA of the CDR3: TGCGCCAGCAGCCAAGACCACAGGGTGACCTACGAGCAGTACTTC. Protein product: CASSQDHRVTYEQYF.

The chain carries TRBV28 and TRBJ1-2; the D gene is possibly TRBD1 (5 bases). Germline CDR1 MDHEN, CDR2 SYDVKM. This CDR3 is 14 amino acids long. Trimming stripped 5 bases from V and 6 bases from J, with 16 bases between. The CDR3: CASSRGDYRDGYTF. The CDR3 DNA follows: TGTGCCAGCAGTCGAGGGGATTATCGCGATGGCTACACCTTC.